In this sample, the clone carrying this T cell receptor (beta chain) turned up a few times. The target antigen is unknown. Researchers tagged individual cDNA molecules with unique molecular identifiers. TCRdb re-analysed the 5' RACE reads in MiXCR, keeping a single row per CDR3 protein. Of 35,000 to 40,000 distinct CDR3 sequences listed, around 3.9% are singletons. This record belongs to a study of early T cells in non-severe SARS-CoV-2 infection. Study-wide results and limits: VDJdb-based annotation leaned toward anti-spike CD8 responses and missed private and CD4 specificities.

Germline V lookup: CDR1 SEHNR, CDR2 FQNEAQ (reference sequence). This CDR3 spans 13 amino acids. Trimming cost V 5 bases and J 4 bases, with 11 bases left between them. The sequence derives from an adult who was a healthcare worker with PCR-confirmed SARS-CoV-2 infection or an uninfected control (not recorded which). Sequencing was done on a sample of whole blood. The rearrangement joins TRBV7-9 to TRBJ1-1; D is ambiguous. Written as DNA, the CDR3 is TGTGCCAGCAGCCGTGTGGGAGGCACTGAAGCTTTCTTT. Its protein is CASSRVGGTEAFF.